A single sample gave rise to the 29 T cell receptor beta chains below, sequenced in a study of identical twins. TCRdb reprocessed the 5' RACE reads with MiXCR, giving one entry per CDR3 protein. The sample includes about 690,000 distinct CDR3 sequences, around 6% of them seen just once. The sequenced sample consisted of naive T cells sorted from blood. All receptors come from a man younger than 35 in good health.

This clonotype was recorded many times. Germline and junction disagree at one end, which may indicate a read error. V gene TRBV5-1 combines with J gene TRBJ2-2, with 11 bases fitting TRBD2. The CDR3 runs 15 residues. Germline V gene sequence: CDR1 SGHRS, CDR2 YFSETQ. The CDR3 coding sequence is TGTGCCAGCAGCTTAGGGACTAGCGGAACCGGGGAGCTGTTTTTT. Translated: CASSLGTSGTGELFF.

This clonotype was detected a few times. V is TRBV5-1 and J is TRBJ2-6; either TRBD1 or TRBD2 may supply D (5 bases each). The CDR3 runs to 16 residues. Germline assignment: CDR1 SGHRS and CDR2 YFSETQ. V lost 4 bases, J lost 0 bases, and 11 bases lay in between. DNA of the CDR3: TGCGCCAGCAGCCGGGACGGTAGCTCTGGGGCCAACGTCCTGACTTTC. Translated: CASSRDGSSGANVLTF.

This clonotype was counted many times. The V gene is TRBV18, the J gene TRBJ2-7, with 9 bases lining up with TRBD1. The germline V gene encodes CDR1 KGHSH and CDR2 LQKENI. This CDR3 spans 14 amino acids. V was pared by 4 bases and J by 3 bases, with 4 bases of the junction left unmatched. The CDR3 DNA reads as TGTGCCAGCTCACTAGGGGACAGGGACTACGAGCAGTACGTC. This translates into CASSLGDRDYEQYV.

This clonotype has only a few counts. The J gene is TRBJ2-1, the V gene TRBV5-4; D not certain. CDR3 length: 18 residues. V was pared by 0 bases and J by 8 bases, with 24 bases between. The germline V gene encodes CDR1 SGHNT and CDR2 YYREEE (reference sequence). CDR3 nucleotides: TGTGCCAGCAGCTTGGTTTCAGTTCCGGCCAACCGTGGGGATGAGCAGTTCTTC. This codes for CASSLVSVPANRGDEQFF. The full variable domain, rest sourced from reference TRBV5-4 and TRBJ2-1, is ETGVTQSPTHLIKTRGQQVTLRCSSQSGHNTVSWYQQALGQGPQFIFQYYREEENGRGNFPPRFSGLQFPNYSSELNVNALELDDSALYLCASSLVSVPANRGDEQFFGPGTRLTVL.

This clonotype was seen ten or more times. V is TRBV29-1 and J is TRBJ1-1; D is ambiguous. CDR1 SQVTM and CDR2 ANQGSEA come from the germline V gene. This CDR3 is 13 amino acids long. V was clipped by 5 bases and J by 2 bases, with 12 bases between them. CDR3 region: CSVTLGGNTEAFF. As DNA, the CDR3 is TGCAGCGTTACCCTGGGCGGTAACACTGAAGCTTTCTTT.

This clonotype was seen at least ten times. The rearrangement links TRBV29-1 to TRBJ2-5; D gene unclear. Trimming took 4 bases from V and 2 from J, leaving 8 bases between them. This CDR3 is 12 amino acids long. CDR1 and CDR2 from the germline V gene are SQVTM and ANQGSEA. The CDR3 loop reads CSVGYQQETQYF. Here the CDR3 DNA reads TGCAGCGTTGGGTACCAACAAGAGACCCAGTACTTC.

This chain connects TRBV11-2 to TRBJ2-1; D not certain. Germline V CDR1 and CDR2: SGHAT, FQNNGV. The CDR3 runs 12 residues. V was clipped by 0 bases and J by 9 bases, with 6 bases between them. CDR3 in amino acids: CASSLEVGEQFF. The CDR3 nucleotides read TGTGCCAGCAGCTTAGAAGTTGGTGAGCAGTTCTTC.

This clonotype occurred a few times. This chain uses TRBV12-3 or TRBV12-4 with TRBJ2-3, with 10 bases lining up with TRBD2. Trimming cost V 2 bases and J 4 bases; bases outside gene matches: 3. CDR3 length: 15 amino acids. The CDR3 is CASSLLAGVSDTQYF. As DNA, the CDR3 is TGTGCCAGCAGTTTACTAGCGGGAGTCTCAGATACGCAGTATTTT.

This clonotype showed up many times. The CDR3 protein is CASSTPGRTETQYF. CDR3 sequence (DNA): TGTGCCAGCAGTACTCCGGGGAGGACAGAGACCCAGTACTTC. The rearrangement joins TRBV6-5 to TRBJ2-5; perhaps TRBD2 as D (6 bases). Germline assignment: CDR1 MNHEY and CDR2 SVGAGI. This CDR3 region has 14 residues. The ends were cut back, 5 bases at V and 4 bases at J, with 14 bases in the middle.

This clonotype was found many times. This chain uses TRBV5-6 with TRBJ2-7, with 9 nucleotides matching TRBD1. In germline, CDR1 is SGHDT, CDR2 YYEEEE. This CDR3 is built from 14 residues. Trimming cost V 3 bases and J 4 bases; bases outside gene matches: 5. For the CDR3, the DNA is TGTGCCAGCAGCTCGGGACAGGGACAGTACGAGCAGTACGTC. It encodes CASSSGQGQYEQYV.

This clonotype turned up a few times. The J gene is TRBJ1-2, the V gene TRBV11-2, with 8 bases aligning to TRBD1. The CDR3 length is 15 residues. Losses at the gene ends were 1 base for V and 6 bases for J; bases not matched to a gene: 7. Per germline, CDR1 SGHAT and CDR2 FQNNGV. This CDR3 is CASSLAGQGGHGYTF. The CDR3, as DNA: TGTGCCAGCAGCTTAGCTGGACAGGGAGGACATGGCTACACCTTC.

This clonotype was seen repeatedly, ten times or more. The chain joins TRBV5-1 to TRBJ1-1; D ambiguous. Between the trimmed V and J ends, which lost 7 bases and 2 bases, there was a span of 12 bases. CDR1 and CDR2 from the germline V gene are SGHRS and YFSETQ. The CDR3 is made up of 13 amino acids. CDR3 coding DNA: TGCGCCAGCTATATTGCCTCCAACACTGAAGCTTTCTTT. This sequence encodes CASYIASNTEAFF.

In this sample, this clonotype turned up many times. The chain joins TRBV12-3 or TRBV12-4 to TRBJ2-4; D is possibly TRBD1 (6 bases). Trimming removed 6 bases from V and 3 bases from J, with 12 bases in between. CDR3 length: 14 amino acids. In DNA form, the CDR3 reads TGTGCCAGCAGGGGGCAGGGGAGCAAAAACATTCAGTACTTC. It specifies CASRGQGSKNIQYF.

This chain connects TRBV19 to TRBJ2-2; possibly TRBD1 for D (6 bases). Trimming removed 4 bases at V and 0 bases at J, with 9 bases between. The germline V gene encodes CDR1 LNHDA and CDR2 SQIVND (reference sequence). This CDR3 has 15 amino acids. The CDR3 region is CASSTRTANTGELFF. CDR3 DNA: TGTGCCAGTAGTACCAGGACAGCGAACACCGGGGAGCTGTTTTTT.

The chain joins TRBV25-1 to TRBJ2-7; 11 nucleotides align to TRBD2. With V trimmed by 4 bases and J by 6 bases, 8 bases remained unmatched. This CDR3 is 15 amino acids long. CDR1 is MGHDK, CDR2 SYGVNS, per germline. The CDR3 nucleotides are TGTGCCAGCAGTGCATCGCTAGCGGGAGGAAGCGAGCAGTACTTC. Residues: CASSASLAGGSEQYF.

In this sample, this clonotype turned up many times. This chain connects TRBV3-1 to TRBJ2-5, with 12 bases aligning to TRBD2. Germline loops: CDR1 LGHDT, CDR2 YNNKEL (reference sequence). The CDR3 consists of 14 residues. V trimming: 6 bases; J trimming: 5 bases; junction bases outside the gene matches: 4. The CDR3 nucleotides read TGTGCCAGCAGAAGACTAGCGGGAGTTGAGACCCAGTACTTC. It yields the protein CASRRLAGVETQYF.

The rearrangement uses TRBV4-1 and TRBJ1-1, with D possibly matching TRBD1 (6 bases). Germline CDR1 MGHRA, CDR2 YSYEKL. Trimming pared 1 base from V and 4 bases from J, leaving 10 bases between. The CDR3 length is 14 residues. CDR3: CASSQVGGGTEAFF. CDR3 nucleotides: TGCGCCAGCAGCCAAGTGGGGGGCGGCACTGAAGCTTTCTTT.

This clonotype appeared many times. The gene calls are TRBV7-9 and TRBJ2-5; possible D gene TRBD2, 5 bases. CDR1 is SEHNR, CDR2 FQNEAQ, per germline (reference sequence). The CDR3 contains 15 residues. The V and J ends lost 0 bases and 1 base respectively, with 9 bases between them. The DNA for the CDR3 is TGTGCCAGCAGCTTAGCCAAAACTAGCCAAGAGACCCAGTACTTC. Translation gives CASSLAKTSQETQYF.

This clonotype was picked up many times. The rearrangement joins TRBV10-3 to TRBJ1-1; D gene uncertain. This CDR3 has 15 amino acids. CDR1 and CDR2 (germline): ENHRY, SYGVKD. V dropped 4 bases and J dropped 0 bases, with 12 bases sitting between them. The CDR3 region is CAISVPGKMNTEAFF. The CDR3 DNA is TGTGCCATCAGTGTTCCGGGAAAAATGAACACTGAAGCTTTCTTT.

In its sample, this clonotype was seen many times. CDR3 bases: TGTGCCAGCAGCAGACAATCGGAGACCCAGTACTTC. Its protein is CASSRQSETQYF. This chain uses TRBV7-9 with TRBJ2-5; D gene ambiguous. The CDR3 sequence is 12 residues long. Germline V CDR1 and CDR2: SEHNR, FQNEAQ (reference sequence). The V gene lost 5 bases and the J gene lost 5 bases, with 9 bases spanning the gap.

This clonotype was seen a few times. The gene calls are TRBV6-1 and TRBJ1-2; 11 positions match TRBD1. The CDR3 covers 17 residues. CDR1 and CDR2 from the germline V gene are MNHNS and SASEGT. V dropped 5 bases and J dropped 4; count of bases not matched to a gene: 12. The CDR3 sequence: CASSPQGTGGVSYGYTF. CDR3 DNA sequence: TGTGCCAGCAGTCCCCAAGGGACAGGGGGTGTGAGCTATGGCTACACCTTC.

This clonotype appeared many times. This chain uses TRBV6-1 with TRBJ2-5, with D uncertain. The CDR3 loop spans 13 amino acids. Germline lookup yields CDR1 MNHNS and CDR2 SASEGT. V lost 11 bases and J lost 5, with 18 bases in between. CDR3 DNA: TGTGCCTCAACCCCCGGGCCCGGGGAGACCCAGTACTTC. Translating gives CASTPGPGETQYF.

This clonotype was observed a handful of times. The gene calls are TRBV5-6 and TRBJ1-1; 10 bases align to TRBD1. The germline V gene has CDR1 SGHDT and CDR2 YYEEEE. The trim removed 2 bases at V and 2 bases at J, leaving 6 bases unmatched. The CDR3 has 16 amino acids. The CDR3 sequence: CASSFDRGRGNTEAFF. The CDR3 DNA follows: TGTGCCAGCAGCTTCGACAGGGGGCGAGGTAACACTGAAGCTTTCTTT.

The chain couples TRBV27 to TRBJ1-1; no definite D call. Trimming left V 6 bases short and J 2 bases short, with 10 bases between. There are 13 residues in the CDR3. Looked up from germline, CDR1 is MNHEY and CDR2 is SMNVEV (reference sequence). The CDR3 loop reads CASRVGSNTEAFF. CDR3 DNA: TGTGCCAGCAGAGTTGGTTCCAACACTGAAGCTTTCTTT.

This clonotype was detected ten times or more. The chain has TRBV20-1 and TRBJ2-2, with 7 positions matching TRBD2. The CDR3 runs 19 residues. CDR1 is DFQATT and CDR2 is SNEGSKA in the germline V gene (reference sequence). V lost 3 bases to trimming and J lost 4 bases; unmatched junction nucleotides: 20. The CDR3 reads CSASRPFWEGPGGTGELFF. The CDR3 region has the DNA TGCAGTGCTAGCAGGCCCTTTTGGGAGGGCCCAGGTGGCACCGGGGAGCTGTTTTTT.

The CDR3 loop is CASRARVGGGEKLFF. The CDR3 DNA follows: TGTGCCAGCAGGGCTAGGGTAGGAGGAGGTGAAAAACTGTTTTTT. The chain has TRBV27 and TRBJ1-4, with D unclear. This CDR3 is 15 amino acids long. Trimming stripped 6 bases from V and 7 bases from J, with 18 bases between. Germline values: CDR1 MNHEY, CDR2 SMNVEV (reference sequence).

The sample holds many counts of this clonotype. Here the CDR3 DNA reads TGTGCCAGCAGCTTGGGGGCACCGACTTCCTACGAGCAGTACTTC. It specifies CASSLGAPTSYEQYF. The chain uses TRBV7-2 and TRBJ2-7; a weak D match, TRBD1 (6 bases). The germline CDR1 and CDR2 sequences are SGHTA and FQGNSA. Trimming pared 3 bases from V and 1 base from J, leaving 13 bases between. The length of the CDR3 is 15 residues.

This clonotype was seen a few times. The chain employs TRBV6-1 and TRBJ2-5; 7 nucleotides align to TRBD1. The J segment lost 4 bases and the V segment lost 8 bases, leaving 7 bases of the junction unmatched. Germline V gives CDR1 MNHNS, CDR2 SASEGT. There are 13 residues in the CDR3. In DNA, the CDR3 is TGTGCCAGCGGATGGCGACAGGGAGAGACCCAGTACTTC. Translating it yields CASGWRQGETQYF.

The rearrangement links TRBV27 to TRBJ2-1; D may be TRBD2 (6 bases). From germline, CDR1 is MNHEY and CDR2 SMNVEV (reference sequence). V was cut by 7 bases and J by 10 bases, with 17 bases left in between. The CDR3 covers 13 residues. The DNA for the CDR3 is TGTGCCAGCACCGCTAGCGCAAATAAAGAGCAGTTCTTC. This sequence encodes CASTASANKEQFF.